A selection of T cell receptor beta chains follows, all from one sample in a study of early T cells in non-severe SARS-CoV-2 infection. Each CDR3 protein gets one entry after TCRdb re-called the 5' RACE reads with MiXCR. The table lists roughly 90,000 distinct CDR3 sequences, over 12% of them singletons, with 3% in the top ten. The sample consisted of whole blood. The receptors stem from an adult who was a healthcare worker with PCR-confirmed SARS-CoV-2 infection or an uninfected control (not recorded which). Both conserved end residues are part of each CDR3. D genes are given only for firm matches. Clone size is shown for a subset of rows, as once, few, many or a class of expanded clone.

d_call cdr3_length clone_size j_call v_call cdr3_aa
. 14 . TRBJ1-1 TRBV5-1 CASSSIVGVPEAFF
TRBD1 15 few TRBJ1-4 TRBV7-9 CASSVGTASNEKLFF
TRBD2 15 many TRBJ2-7 TRBV3-1 CASSFRGGSSYEQYF
. 12 few TRBJ2-3 TRBV29-1 CSAAPSTDTQYF
TRBD2 13 many TRBJ2-5 TRBV6-2/TRBV6-3 CASSYKGLGTQYF
TRBD1 15 many TRBJ2-7 TRBV10-3 CAISPRGQDSYEQYF
. 12 . TRBJ2-7 TRBV25-1 CASSERGDEQYF
TRBD2 16 many TRBJ2-3 TRBV7-3 CASSPETSGRRNTQYF
. 15 . TRBJ2-3 TRBV20-1 CSAYGGTTSTDTQYF
. 15 . TRBJ1-3 TRBV4-2 CATSQGGLSGNTIYF
. 12 few TRBJ2-2 TRBV29-1 CSVDGGTGELFF
. 12 . TRBJ2-3 TRBV29-1 CSVGDHPNTQYF
. 14 . TRBJ2-1 TRBV12-3/TRBV12-4 CASSFEGTYNEQFF
. 14 . TRBJ2-7 TRBV27 CASSLSGRTYEQYF
. 15 many TRBJ1-4 TRBV29-1 CSVEGGADVNEKLFF
TRBD1 17 many TRBJ1-5 TRBV7-2 CASSLAGDRGPNQPQHF
. 13 many TRBJ2-1 TRBV29-1 CSVDGTLYNEQFF
. 16 many TRBJ2-2 TRBV30 CAWRARGARGMGELFF
. 15 many TRBJ2-7 TRBV20-1 CSAQGQTRSTYEQYF
. 16 many TRBJ2-7 TRBV7-9 CASSYQPMGAAYEQYF
TRBD2 15 . TRBJ2-3 TRBV11-2 CASSSQLAVTDTQYF
. 12 many TRBJ2-7 TRBV7-9 CASSFRPYEQYF
. 13 . TRBJ1-3 TRBV2 CASTTVLGNTIYF
. 11 few TRBJ1-1 TRBV6-6 CASLGGTEAFF
TRBD2 15 many TRBJ2-3 TRBV6-1 CASSGLAGGTDTQYF
. 13 many TRBJ2-7 TRBV7-9 CASSKLSSYEQYF
TRBD1 14 . TRBJ1-2 TRBV9 CASSVYETGGSYTF
. 15 few TRBJ2-1 TRBV5-6 CASSFPRGDDNEQFF
. 13 . TRBJ2-2 TRBV11-2 CASSPIRSGELFF
. 15 many TRBJ1-5 TRBV6-5 CASSYNRFSNQPQHF
. 14 many TRBJ1-2 TRBV28 CASTEGGRAYGYTF
. 16 few TRBJ2-7 TRBV18 CASSPDNRVIRYEQYF